Listed below are T cell receptor beta chains from one sample, sequenced in a study of CD8+CD57+ T cells in acquired aplastic anemia. TCRdb reprocessed the reads with MiXCR, giving one entry per CDR3 protein. The sample has 150,000 to 200,000 distinct CDR3 sequences; about three fifths are singletons. Sequenced input: sorted CD4+, CD8+, or CD8+CD57+ T cells (not recorded which) from PBMCs. The receptor set was obtained from a human donor in good health. CDR3s include the opening cysteine and the closing phenylalanine or tryptophan. The D gene is left open where the match is weak. For some rows the clone size is stated as once, few or many, or as a class when expanded; others skip it.

TRBV20-1,NA,NA,TRBJ1-1,CSASTDVNTEAFF,TGCAGTGCTTCCACGGACGTAAACACTGAAGCTTTCTTT
TRBV4-3,NA,TRBD2,TRBJ2-1,CASSQGGGMGDEQFF,TGCGCCAGCAGCCAAGGCGGGGGGATGGGGGATGAGCAGTTCTTC
TRBV14,many,NA,TRBJ1-2,CASSQGLSPDYGYTF,TGTGCCAGCAGCCAAGGGCTGAGTCCTGACTATGGCTACACCTTC
TRBV7-9,NA,TRBD1,TRBJ2-7,CASSLAAGGAYEQYF,TGTGCCAGCAGCTTGGCTGCAGGGGGCGCGTACGAGCAGTACTTC
TRBV10-3,NA,TRBD1,TRBJ2-3,CAISPTGGADTQYF,TGTGCCATCAGCCCGACAGGGGGCGCAGATACGCAGTATTTT
TRBV20-1,many,NA,TRBJ2-3,CSARGAPPNTDTQYF,TGCAGTGCTAGGGGGGCCCCGCCAAACACAGATACGCAGTATTTT
TRBV19,NA,NA,TRBJ1-5,CATYGGYRNQPQHF,TGTGCCACGTACGGGGGGTATCGCAATCAGCCCCAGCATTTT
TRBV7-9,NA,TRBD2,TRBJ2-5,CASSLSGGAISETQYF,TGTGCCAGCAGCTTAAGCGGGGGGGCGATTTCGGAGACCCAGTACTTC
TRBV29-1,many,NA,TRBJ2-7,CSVGQPPYEQYF,TGCAGCGTTGGGCAGCCTCCCTACGAGCAGTACTTC
TRBV24-1,NA,TRBD1,TRBJ2-1,CATSDVDRGRYNEQFF,TGTGCCACCAGTGATGTAGACAGGGGAAGGTACAATGAGCAGTTCTTC
TRBV15,NA,TRBD2,TRBJ2-7,CATSRVTSGNHEQYF,TGTGCCACCAGCAGAGTGACTAGCGGGAACCACGAGCAGTACTTC
TRBV13,once,TRBD2,TRBJ2-5,CASSLRLAGETQYF,TGTGCCAGCAGCTTACGGCTAGCGGGGGAGACCCAGTACTTC
TRBV20-1,NA,TRBD1,TRBJ2-7,CSARTGGYEQYF,TGCAGTGCTAGGACAGGGGGCTACGAGCAGTACTTC
TRBV29-1,NA,TRBD2,TRBJ2-1,CSVVAGGNEQFF,TGCAGCGTTGTAGCGGGGGGGAATGAGCAGTTCTTC
TRBV7-8,NA,TRBD2,TRBJ2-7,CASSFSGGRLYEQYF,TGTGCCAGCAGCTTTTCCGGGGGGAGGTTGTACGAGCAGTACTTC
TRBV5-1,NA,TRBD2,TRBJ2-5,CASSVGGINQETQYF,TGCGCCAGCAGCGTCGGGGGGATTAACCAAGAGACCCAGTACTTC
TRBV6-2/TRBV6-3,few,TRBD1,TRBJ2-5,CASRNNLGQGVGETQYF,TGTGCCAGCAGGAATAACCTGGGACAGGGGGTCGGGGAGACCCAGTACTTC
TRBV29-1,NA,TRBD1,TRBJ2-7,CSVEAGTGNGYEQYF,TGCAGCGTTGAAGCCGGGACAGGGAACGGCTACGAGCAGTACTTC
TRBV19,NA,NA,TRBJ1-5,CASSIERQPQHF,TGTGCCAGTAGTATAGAAAGACAGCCCCAGCATTTT
TRBV19,many,TRBD2,TRBJ2-7,CASRYPLAGGLYEQYF,TGTGCCAGTAGATATCCACTAGCGGGAGGGCTCTACGAGCAGTACTTC
TRBV19,NA,TRBD1,TRBJ1-2,CASIATGGVGYGYTF,TGTGCCAGTATTGCGACAGGGGGCGTCGGTTATGGCTACACCTTC
TRBV6-6,once,NA,TRBJ1-1,CASSEAGLAEAFF,TGTGCCAGCAGTGAGGCAGGGCTAGCTGAAGCTTTCTTT
TRBV7-6,NA,NA,TRBJ1-6,CASSLAAGSSPLHF,TGTGCCAGCAGCTTAGCGGCAGGGTCTTCACCCCTCCACTTT
TRBV20-1,NA,NA,TRBJ1-2,CSARAQQGYGYTF,TGCAGTGCTAGGGCTCAACAAGGCTATGGCTACACCTTC
TRBV5-4,NA,TRBD1,TRBJ1-1,CASSSKMGQGSTEAFF,TGTGCCAGCAGCTCAAAAATGGGACAGGGGAGCACTGAAGCTTTCTTT
TRBV6-6,many,TRBD1,TRBJ1-1,CASRYVSGQRRGPEAFF,TGTGCCAGCAGATATGTGTCGGGACAGCGACGGGGGCCTGAAGCTTTCTTT
TRBV30,NA,TRBD1,TRBJ2-6,CAWTTGGSGANVLTF,TGTGCCTGGACTACAGGGGGTTCTGGGGCCAACGTCCTGACTTTC
TRBV30,few,NA,TRBJ2-1,CAWSVGLDEQFF,TGTGCCTGGAGTGTAGGGCTCGACGAGCAGTTCTTC
TRBV12-3/TRBV12-4,NA,TRBD2,TRBJ2-3,CASSIARTSGGSTDTQYF,TGTGCCAGCAGTATCGCTCGAACTAGCGGGGGAAGCACAGATACGCAGTATTTT
TRBV6-5,NA,TRBD1,TRBJ1-3,CASSSTGGSGSTIYF,TGTGCCAGCAGTTCCACAGGGGGCTCTGGAAGCACCATATATTTT
TRBV7-8,many,TRBD1,TRBJ2-5,CASSFDRDLGETQYF,TGTGCCAGCAGCTTTGACAGGGACCTTGGAGAGACCCAGTACTTC
TRBV15,NA,TRBD2,TRBJ2-1,CATSVRSGGGPYNEQFF,TGTGCCACCAGCGTCCGATCGGGAGGGGGGCCCTACAATGAGCAGTTCTTC
TRBV5-4,few,NA,TRBJ1-1,CASSHLGGGTEAFF,TGTGCCAGCAGCCACCTCGGGGGAGGAACTGAAGCTTTCTTT
TRBV9,NA,TRBD1,TRBJ2-7,CASSVGSGGVEQCF,TGTGCCAGCAGCGTTGGGTCAGGGGGCGTCGAGCAGTGCTTC
TRBV7-2,few,NA,TRBJ2-1,CASSPLLVEQFF,TGTGCCAGCAGCCCTCTTTTGGTTGAGCAGTTCTTC
TRBV27,NA,TRBD1,TRBJ2-7,CASRFGTGGSGQYF,TGTGCCAGCAGATTCGGGACAGGGGGGTCCGGGCAGTACTTC
TRBV4-2,many,NA,TRBJ1-6,CASSQDRGPDSPLHF,TGTGCCAGCAGCCAAGACAGGGGCCCTGATTCACCCCTCCACTTT
TRBV16,NA,NA,TRBJ1-5,CASSLLTGGQPQHF,TGTGCCAGCAGCCTCCTTACCGGCGGGCAGCCCCAGCATTTT
TRBV24-1,NA,NA,TRBJ2-1,CATSPTPGLYNEQFF,TGTGCCACCAGTCCCACACCGGGACTTTACAATGAGCAGTTCTTC
TRBV24-1,NA,NA,TRBJ2-3,CATSTITDTQYF,TGTGCCACCAGCACAATCACAGATACGCAGTATTTT
TRBV20-1,few,TRBD2,TRBJ2-1,CSATPTSGNSYNEQFF,TGCAGTGCTACTCCGACTAGCGGGAACTCCTACAATGAGCAGTTCTTC
TRBV20-1,NA,NA,TRBJ1-5,CSAGVGGNQPQHF,TGCAGTGCTGGAGTAGGGGGCAATCAGCCCCAGCATTTT
TRBV4-3,many,NA,TRBJ2-7,CASSQDRGGGYEQYF,TGCGCCAGCAGCCAAGACAGGGGGGGTGGCTACGAGCAGTACTTC
TRBV25-1,NA,NA,TRBJ1-6,CASSKHFLGGDNSPLHF,TGCGCCAGCAGCAAACACTTCCTGGGGGGAGATAATTCACCCCTCCACTTT
TRBV20-1,NA,NA,TRBJ2-7,CSARMGSSYEQYF,TGCAGTGCTAGAATGGGAAGCTCCTACGAGCAGTACTTC
TRBV20-1,NA,NA,TRBJ2-1,CSAGHLTDEQFF,TGCAGTGCTGGGCACCTGACCGATGAGCAGTTCTTC
TRBV24-1,NA,NA,TRBJ2-5,CATSDGSRGREETQYF,TGTGCCACCAGTGATGGGTCTCGGGGCAGGGAAGAGACCCAGTACTTC
TRBV15,few,TRBD1,TRBJ1-4,CATSREQGSGREKLFF,TGTGCCACCAGCAGAGAACAGGGGTCTGGACGCGAAAAACTGTTTTTT
TRBV6-5,many,TRBD2,TRBJ2-5,CASRGGPAETQYF,TGTGCCAGCCGGGGGGGGCCGGCGGAGACCCAGTACTTC
TRBV7-9,NA,TRBD1,TRBJ2-2,CASSLADRTGKTGELFF,TGTGCCAGCAGCTTAGCGGATAGGACAGGGAAAACCGGGGAGCTGTTTTTT
TRBV20-1,NA,NA,TRBJ1-5,CSAHSGNQPQHF,TGCAGTGCTCACAGCGGGAATCAGCCCCAGCATTTT
TRBV5-1,many,TRBD1,TRBJ1-1,CASSDRQGMNTEAFF,TGCGCCAGCAGCGACCGACAGGGTATGAACACTGAAGCTTTCTTT
TRBV7-8,NA,NA,TRBJ2-7,CASSLAVDGGLYEQYF,TGTGCCAGCAGCTTAGCAGTGGATGGAGGACTATACGAGCAGTACTTC
TRBV7-9,NA,NA,TRBJ2-3,CASSSVPDTQYF,TGTGCCAGCAGTTCAGTGCCAGATACGCAGTATTTT
TRBV9,NA,NA,TRBJ1-6,CASSPRDGNSPLHF,TGTGCCAGCTCACCCCGGGACGGGAATTCACCCCTCCACTTT
TRBV5-1,few,TRBD1,TRBJ2-7,CASRRDRGLAYEQYF,TGCGCCAGCAGAAGGGACAGGGGACTTGCCTACGAGCAGTACTTC
TRBV7-6,NA,TRBD1,TRBJ1-3,CASRDGTGGAGNTIYF,TGTGCCAGCAGGGACGGGACAGGGGGCGCTGGAAACACCATATATTTT
TRBV14,many,TRBD2,TRBJ2-1,CASSNRGGYEQFF,TGTGCCAGCAGCAATCGCGGGGGTTATGAGCAGTTCTTC
TRBV2,once,NA,TRBJ2-5,CASSSDRPQYF,TGTGCCAGCAGTTCTGACAGGCCCCAGTACTTC
TRBV29-1,NA,NA,TRBJ2-1,CSVDTGTGSYNEQFF,TGCAGCGTCGACACCGGGACGGGCTCCTACAATGAGCAGTTCTTC